This T cell receptor beta chain appears in the sequencing data of a study of CXCR3-negative and CXCR3-positive naive CD8 T cells. Study-level findings and limits: With CXCR3 expression partially decreased after cryopreservation, most assays relied on fresh PBMCs. The authors found comparable surface CD5 between naive subsets and inferred TCR strength from TRB CDR3 properties. Memory CD8+ T cell repertoires were far less diverse than both naive subsets. More hydrophobic TRB CDR3s were found in CXCR3-positive naive cells than in CXCR3-negative naive cells.

The CDR3 sequence is 14 residues long. Germline V gives CDR1 SGHTA, CDR2 FQGTGA. Through 5' RACE with UMI labels, the TRB cDNA libraries were prepared. TCRdb reprocessed the 5' RACE reads, with one entry per CDR3 protein and no DNA. Its table records some 130,000 distinct CDR3 sequences. Comment on this clonotype: The antigen is undetermined.

This chain uses TRBV7-3 with TRBJ2-7; the TCRdb D gene call, TRBD1, has no DNA to confirm it. Sequencing was done on a sample of naive CXCR3- CD8+ T cells from blood. Subset given: CD45RO-CCR7+CD27+CD95- naive CD8+ T cells lacking CXCR3 (TNR3-). This receptor was taken from a human donor in good health. Some clones in this sample may be carry-over from other donors' samples. CDR3 amino acids: CASSLGGPPNEQYF.